Detailed here is one T cell receptor beta chain. The length of the CDR3 is 15 residues. V was trimmed by 4 bases and J by 0 bases, leaving 9 bases between them. Germline assignment: CDR1 KGHDR and CDR2 SFDVKD. The sample originates from a study of blood T cell repertoires in COVID-19. Study-wide background: Whether acute or convalescent, the COVID-19 samples came from the United States, Italy and Spain. Nucleic acid was either cDNA or gDNA, and it came from T cells, B-cell-depleted T cells, or PBMCs.

The protocol was immunoSEQ multiplex PCR, while the TCRdb copy is restricted to in-frame clones and leaves out a portion. The sample lists over 150,000 clones; around 86% were seen once. In Seattle, patients joined the study during active infection and were tracked longitudinally. V gene TRBV24-1 combines with J gene TRBJ1-5; no clear D gene. This clonotype was obtained from a man aged 60 to 69 with COVID-19, enrolled during active disease. The sample comprised peripheral blood. The CDR3 sequence: CATSDPRYSNQPQHF. The CDR3 DNA is TGTGCCACCAGTGACCCCAGGTATAGCAATCAGCCCCAGCATTTT.